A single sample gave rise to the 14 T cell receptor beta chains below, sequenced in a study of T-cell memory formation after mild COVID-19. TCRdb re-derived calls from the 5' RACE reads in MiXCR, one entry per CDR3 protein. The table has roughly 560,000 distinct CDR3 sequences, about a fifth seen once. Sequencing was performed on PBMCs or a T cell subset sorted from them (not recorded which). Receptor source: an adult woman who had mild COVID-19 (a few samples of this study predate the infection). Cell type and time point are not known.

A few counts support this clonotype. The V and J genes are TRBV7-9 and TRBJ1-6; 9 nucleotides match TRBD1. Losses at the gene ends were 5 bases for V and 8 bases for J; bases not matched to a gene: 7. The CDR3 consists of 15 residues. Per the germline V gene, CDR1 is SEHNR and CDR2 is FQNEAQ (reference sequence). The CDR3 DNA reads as TGTGCCAGCAGCCCGGGACAGGGAGGACATTCACCCCTCCACTTT. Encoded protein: CASSPGQGGHSPLHF.

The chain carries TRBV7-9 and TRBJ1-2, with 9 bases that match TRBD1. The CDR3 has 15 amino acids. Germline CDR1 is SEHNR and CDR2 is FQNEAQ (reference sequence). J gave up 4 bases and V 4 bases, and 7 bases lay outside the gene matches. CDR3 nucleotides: TGTGCCAGCAGCTCAACAGGGGGCAATAGCTATGGCTACACCTTC. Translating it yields CASSSTGGNSYGYTF. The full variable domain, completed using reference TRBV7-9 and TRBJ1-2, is DTGVSQNPRHKITKRGQNVTFRCDPISEHNRLYWYRQTLGQGPEFLTYFQNEAQLEKSRLLSDRFSAERPKGSFSTLEIQRTEQGDSAMYLCASSSTGGNSYGYTFGSGTRLTVV.

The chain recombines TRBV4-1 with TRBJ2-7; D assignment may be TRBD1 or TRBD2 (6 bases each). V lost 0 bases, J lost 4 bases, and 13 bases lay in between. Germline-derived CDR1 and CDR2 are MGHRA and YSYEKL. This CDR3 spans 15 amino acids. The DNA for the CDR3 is TGCGCCAGCAGCCAAGATTCGAGGGGGGCTTACGAGCAGTACTTC. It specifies CASSQDSRGAYEQYF.

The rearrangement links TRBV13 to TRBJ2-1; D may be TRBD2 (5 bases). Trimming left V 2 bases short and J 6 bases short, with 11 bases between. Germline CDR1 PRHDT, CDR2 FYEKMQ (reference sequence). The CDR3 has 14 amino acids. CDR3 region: CASSLLAPSNEQFF. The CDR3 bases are TGTGCCAGCAGCTTACTAGCCCCCAGCAATGAGCAGTTCTTC.

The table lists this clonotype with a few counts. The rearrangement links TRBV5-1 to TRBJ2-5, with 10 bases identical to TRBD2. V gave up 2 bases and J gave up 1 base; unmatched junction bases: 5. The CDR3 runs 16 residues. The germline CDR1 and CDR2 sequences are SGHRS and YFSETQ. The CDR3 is CASSLSLAGGQETQYF. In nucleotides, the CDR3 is TGCGCCAGCAGCTTATCGTTAGCGGGGGGCCAAGAGACCCAGTACTTC.

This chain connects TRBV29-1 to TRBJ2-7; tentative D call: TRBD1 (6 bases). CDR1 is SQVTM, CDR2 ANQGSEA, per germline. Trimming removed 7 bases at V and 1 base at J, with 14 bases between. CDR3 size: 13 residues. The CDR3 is CSAFTDRSYEQYF. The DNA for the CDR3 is TGCAGCGCCTTCACGGACAGATCCTACGAGCAGTACTTC.

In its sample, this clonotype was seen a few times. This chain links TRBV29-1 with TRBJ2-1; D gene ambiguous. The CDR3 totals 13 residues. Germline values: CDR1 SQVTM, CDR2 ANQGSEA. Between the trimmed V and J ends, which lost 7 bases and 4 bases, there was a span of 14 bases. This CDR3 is CSDLTPRYNEQFF. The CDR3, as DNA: TGCAGCGATTTAACCCCGAGGTACAATGAGCAGTTCTTC.

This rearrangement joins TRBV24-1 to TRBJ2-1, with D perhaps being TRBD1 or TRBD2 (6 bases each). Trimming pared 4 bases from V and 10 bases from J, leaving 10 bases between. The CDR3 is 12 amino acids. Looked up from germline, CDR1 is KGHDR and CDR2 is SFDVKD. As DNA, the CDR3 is TGTGCCACCAGTGAAGGGGGAGGCGAGCAGTTCTTC. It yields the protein CATSEGGGEQFF.

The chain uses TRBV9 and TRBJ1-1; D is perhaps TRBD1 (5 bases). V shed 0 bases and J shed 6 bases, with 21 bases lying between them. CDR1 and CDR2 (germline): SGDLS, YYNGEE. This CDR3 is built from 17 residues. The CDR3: CASSVAQVWARGAEAFF. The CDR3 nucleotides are TGTGCCAGCAGCGTAGCACAGGTGTGGGCCCGGGGGGCTGAAGCTTTCTTT.

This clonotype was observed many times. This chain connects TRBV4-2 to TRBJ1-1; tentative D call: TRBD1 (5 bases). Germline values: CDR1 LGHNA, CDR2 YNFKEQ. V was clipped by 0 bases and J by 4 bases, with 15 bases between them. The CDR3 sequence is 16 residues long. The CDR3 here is CASSQDGPGQITEAFF. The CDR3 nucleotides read TGTGCCAGCAGCCAAGATGGCCCAGGGCAGATCACTGAAGCTTTCTTT.

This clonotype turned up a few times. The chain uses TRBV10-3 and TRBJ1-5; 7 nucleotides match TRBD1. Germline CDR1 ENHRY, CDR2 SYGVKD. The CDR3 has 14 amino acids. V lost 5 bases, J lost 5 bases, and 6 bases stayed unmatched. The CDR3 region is CAISSQGGDQPQHF. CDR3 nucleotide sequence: TGTGCCATCAGTTCCCAGGGGGGTGATCAGCCCCAGCATTTT.

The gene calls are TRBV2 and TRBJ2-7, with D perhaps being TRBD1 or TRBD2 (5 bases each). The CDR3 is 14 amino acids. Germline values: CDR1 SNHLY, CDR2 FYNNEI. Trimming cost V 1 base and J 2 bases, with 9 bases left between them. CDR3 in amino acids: CASSEGQGAYEQYF. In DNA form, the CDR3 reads TGTGCCAGCAGTGAAGGTCAGGGAGCCTACGAGCAGTACTTC.

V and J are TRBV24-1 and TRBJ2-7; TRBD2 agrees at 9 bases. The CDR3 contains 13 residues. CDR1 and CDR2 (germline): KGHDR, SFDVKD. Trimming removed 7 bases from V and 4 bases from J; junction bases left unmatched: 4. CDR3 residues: CATRDAGGYEQYF. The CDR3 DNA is TGTGCCACCAGGGACGCGGGAGGGTACGAGCAGTACTTC.

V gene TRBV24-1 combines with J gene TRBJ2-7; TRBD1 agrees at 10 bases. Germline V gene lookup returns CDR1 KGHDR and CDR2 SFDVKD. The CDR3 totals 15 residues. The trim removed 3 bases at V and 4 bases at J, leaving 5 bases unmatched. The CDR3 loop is CATSDNPGQGYEQYF. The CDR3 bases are TGTGCCACCAGTGATAATCCGGGACAGGGGTACGAGCAGTACTTC.